This TCR beta chain comes out of a study of blood T cell repertoires in COVID-19. The CDR3 sequence is 20 residues long. Repertoires were generated with immunoSEQ multiplex PCR, while TCRdb's copy carries only in-frame clones and drops some. The sample shows some 200,000 clones, 94% of them seen only once. The chain links TRBV21-1 to TRBJ1-5; no check of the table's D call, TRBD1, against the DNA was made. TRBV21-1 has pseudogene status. The sequencing input was peripheral blood. This TCR was sampled from a man aged 30 to 45 with COVID-19, enrolled during active disease. Here the CDR3 DNA reads TGTGCCAGCAGCAAAGGGAGGAGAAACAGGGGGTCCGATAGCAATCAGCCCCAGCATTTT. This encodes CASSKGRRNRGSDSNQPQHF.